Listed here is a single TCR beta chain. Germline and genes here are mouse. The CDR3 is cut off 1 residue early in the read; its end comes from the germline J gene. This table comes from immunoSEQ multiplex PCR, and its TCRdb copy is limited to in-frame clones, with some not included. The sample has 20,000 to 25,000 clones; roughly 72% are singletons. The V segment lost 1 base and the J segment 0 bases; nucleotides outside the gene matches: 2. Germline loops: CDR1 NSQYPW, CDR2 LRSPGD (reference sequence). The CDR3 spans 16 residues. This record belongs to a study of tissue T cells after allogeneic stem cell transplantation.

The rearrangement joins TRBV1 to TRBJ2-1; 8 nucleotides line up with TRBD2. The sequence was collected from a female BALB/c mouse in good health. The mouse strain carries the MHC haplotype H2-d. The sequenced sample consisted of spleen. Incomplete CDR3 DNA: TGCACCTGCAGTGCAGTCTGGGGGGTTAACTATGCTGAGCAGTTC. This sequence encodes CTCSAVWGVNYAEQF. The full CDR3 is CTCSAVWGVNYAEQFF.